This T cell receptor beta chain is from a study of CD8 T cells in ankylosing spondylitis. Study results and caveats: A number of the motif variants had already been described in reactive arthritis synovial fluid and blood. Enrichment of disease-linked clones was reportedly significant in matched ankylosing spondylitis synovial fluid.

The authors made TCR beta libraries by quantitative 5'-RACE with molecular barcodes. TCRdb reprocessed the 5' RACE reads via MiXCR and lists one record per CDR3 protein. The table has roughly 38,000 distinct CDR3 sequences, 3% to 3.5% seen once. There are 14 residues in the CDR3. CDR1 and CDR2 from the germline V gene are SGDLS and YYNGEE. V lost 0 bases to trimming and J lost 4 bases; unmatched junction nucleotides: 2. This clonotype came up many times. Its antigen is not known. The rearrangement links TRBV9 to TRBJ1-2; TRBD1 matches 8 bases. The sequence was collected from a male donor with ankylosing spondylitis or in good health (not recorded which). Sequencing input: blood, either unsorted or a sorted T cell fraction (not recorded which). The CDR3 here is CASSVDRGGYGYTF. In DNA form, the CDR3 reads TGTGCCAGCAGCGTAGACAGGGGGGGCTATGGCTACACCTTC. Filled out from reference TRBV9 and TRBJ1-2, the complete variable domain reads DSGVTQTPKHLITATGQRVTLRCSPRSGDLSVYWYQQSLDQGLQFLIQYYNGEERAKGNILERFSAQQFPDLHSELNLSSLELGDSALYFCASSVDRGGYGYTFGSGTRLTVV.